Listed below are T cell receptor beta chains from one sample, sequenced in a study of shared clonotypes between healthy human individuals. Assay: immunoSEQ multiplex PCR; the TCRdb copy retains only in-frame clones and omits some. The sample includes around 690,000 clones, 90% of them seen just once. What was sequenced was memory CD8+ T cells from PBMCs. The receptors here all came from a man aged 18 to 29 in good health. Some clones in this sample may be carry-over from other donors' samples. CDR3s include the opening cysteine and the closing phenylalanine or tryptophan. A D gene is named only where the DNA matches it firmly. A row's size may be missing; if present it is once, few, many or a size class.

NA,NA,TRBJ2-5,TRBV27,CASALKRGAEETQYF,TGTGCCAGCGCCCTAAAGAGGGGAGCTGAAGAGACCCAGTACTTC
TRBD1,NA,TRBJ2-1,TRBV27,CASSFGTGFGEQFF,TGTGCCAGCAGTTTTGGGACAGGGTTCGGTGAGCAGTTCTTC
NA,NA,TRBJ1-3,TRBV19,CASSISRATGNTIYF,TGTGCCAGTAGTATTAGTAGGGCAACTGGAAACACCATATATTTT
TRBD1,NA,TRBJ2-5,TRBV19,CASSSPRQGQETQYF,TGTGCCAGTAGTTCACCGAGACAGGGACAAGAGACCCAGTACTTC
TRBD1,NA,TRBJ1-2,TRBV7-2,CASSLVTGGSGYTF,TGTGCCAGCAGCTTAGTAACAGGGGGCTCTGGCTACACCTTC
NA,NA,TRBJ2-5,TRBV5-6,CASSLGGTQYF,TGTGCCAGCAGCCTAGGGGGGACCCAGTACTTC
NA,few,TRBJ1-5,TRBV2,CASSELLFSQHF,TGTGCCAGCAGTGAACTTCTTTTTTCCCAGCATTTT
NA,NA,TRBJ2-2,TRBV19,CASSILAVGPGELFF,TGTGCCAGTAGTATATTGGCGGTAGGACCCGGGGAGCTGTTTTTT
NA,NA,TRBJ1-5,TRBV7-8,CASSLLSGGEIVSQPQHF,TGTGCCAGCAGCTTACTGTCAGGAGGCGAAATAGTTAGTCAGCCCCAGCATTTT
NA,NA,TRBJ2-7,TRBV21-1,CASRGGTSSYEQYF,TGTGCCAGCAGAGGGGGGACAAGCTCCTACGAGCAGTACTTC
TRBD1,few,TRBJ2-7,TRBV5-1,CASSPALTGRSYEQYF,TGCGCCAGCAGCCCCGCGTTGACAGGGCGCTCCTACGAGCAGTACTTC
NA,NA,TRBJ2-2,TRBV7-9,CASTRRVGDTGELFF,TGTGCCAGCACCCGCCGGGTCGGGGACACCGGGGAGCTGTTTTTT
NA,once,TRBJ2-1,TRBV20-1,CSAAFQPEQFF,TGCAGTGCTGCATTTCAACCTGAGCAGTTCTTC
NA,NA,TRBJ2-7,TRBV7-3,CASSPEGDQSYEQYF,TGTGCCAGCAGCCCGGAAGGAGACCAATCCTACGAGCAGTACTTC
TRBD2,NA,TRBJ2-1,TRBV11-3,CASSPPSSGHLSSYNEQFF,TGTGCCAGCAGCCCCCCTTCTAGCGGCCACCTTAGCTCCTACAATGAGCAGTTCTTC
NA,once,TRBJ2-3,TRBV7-6,CASSLDPTDTQYF,TGTGCCAGCAGCTTAGACCCCACAGATACGCAGTATTTT
NA,NA,TRBJ2-1,TRBV27,CASSFLGTHNEQFF,TGTGCCAGCAGTTTTCTCGGGACCCACAATGAGCAGTTCTTC
NA,NA,TRBJ1-2,TRBV19,CASKPGLSNYGYTF,TGTGCCAGTAAACCCGGCCTCTCGAACTATGGCTACACCTTC
TRBD1,few,TRBJ2-1,TRBV10-2,CASSDRDREQFF,TGCGCCAGCAGTGACCGGGACAGGGAGCAGTTCTTC
NA,once,TRBJ2-2,TRBV30,CAWSFGVAGELFF,TGTGCCTGGAGTTTCGGGGTTGCCGGGGAGCTGTTTTTT
TRBD2,NA,TRBJ2-1,TRBV5-1,CASSIGGYNEQFF,TGCGCCAGCAGCATCGGGGGGTACAATGAGCAGTTCTTC
NA,NA,TRBJ2-1,TRBV29-1,CSVESFRGSAYNEQFF,TGCAGCGTTGAATCTTTTCGGGGATCAGCCTACAATGAGCAGTTCTTC
NA,NA,TRBJ1-2,TRBV6-1,CASSEVPRHYGYTF,TGTGCCAGCAGTGAAGTTCCAAGGCACTATGGCTACACCTTC
NA,NA,TRBJ1-2,TRBV4-2,CASSQGTGVSFLNYGYTF,TGTGCCAGCAGCCAGGGGACCGGGGTATCCTTTCTTAACTATGGCTACACCTTC
TRBD1,NA,TRBJ1-2,TRBV5-1,CASSAEGLRDRASYGYTF,TGCGCCAGCAGCGCGGAGGGACTCCGGGACAGGGCTTCCTATGGCTACACCTTC
TRBD2,NA,TRBJ2-5,TRBV6-5,CASSLAGGPKETQYF,TGTGCCAGCAGTTTGGCGGGAGGGCCTAAAGAGACCCAGTACTTC
TRBD2,NA,TRBJ2-1,TRBV5-6,CASSLYSGRSWTVNEQFF,TGTGCCAGCAGCTTGTATAGCGGGAGGTCTTGGACCGTCAATGAGCAGTTCTTC
NA,NA,TRBJ2-7,TRBV9,CASSVVGDAEQYF,TGTGCCAGCAGCGTAGTGGGGGACGCCGAGCAGTACTTC
NA,NA,TRBJ2-1,TRBV6-1,CASSDQALYNEQFF,TGTGCCAGCAGTGACCAGGCTCTCTACAATGAGCAGTTCTTC
NA,NA,TRBJ1-5,TRBV27,CASSLRGSDQPQHF,TGTGCCAGCAGTTTAAGAGGATCCGATCAGCCCCAGCATTTT
NA,many,TRBJ2-7,TRBV5-4,CASSLGGALYEQYF,TGTGCCAGCAGCTTAGGGGGGGCCCTCTACGAGCAGTACTTC
TRBD2,NA,TRBJ2-1,TRBV7-3,CASSVSGSVNEQFF,TGTGCCAGCAGCGTTAGCGGGAGTGTCAATGAGCAGTTCTTC
NA,NA,TRBJ1-5,TRBV28,CASSPQAAHDQPQHF,TGTGCCAGCAGTCCCCAGGCGGCTCACGATCAGCCCCAGCATTTT
TRBD1,NA,TRBJ2-7,TRBV11-2,CASSLGDRAQDEQYF,TGTGCCAGCAGCTTAGGGGACAGGGCCCAGGACGAGCAGTACTTC
NA,NA,TRBJ2-1,TRBV9,CASSLGGGEQFF,TGTGCCAGCAGCTTGGGCGGTGGAGAGCAGTTCTTC
NA,once,TRBJ2-1,TRBV28,CASSFPEEGEQFF,TGTGCCAGCAGTTTTCCCGAGGAGGGTGAGCAGTTCTTC
NA,NA,TRBJ1-5,TRBV2,CASSVLHQPQHF,TGTGCCAGCAGTGTTCTTCATCAGCCCCAGCATTTT
NA,few,TRBJ2-7,TRBV6-1,CASSSLGVSYEQYF,TGTGCCAGCAGTTCCTTGGGAGTCTCCTACGAGCAGTACTTC
TRBD1,NA,TRBJ2-7,TRBV27,CASSPTGVLGVQYF,TGTGCCAGCAGTCCGACAGGGGTGCTCGGTGTGCAGTACTTC
NA,NA,TRBJ2-3,TRBV28,CASSFLWAVDGTDTQYF,TGTGCCAGCAGTTTTCTGTGGGCTGTGGATGGCACAGATACGCAGTATTTT